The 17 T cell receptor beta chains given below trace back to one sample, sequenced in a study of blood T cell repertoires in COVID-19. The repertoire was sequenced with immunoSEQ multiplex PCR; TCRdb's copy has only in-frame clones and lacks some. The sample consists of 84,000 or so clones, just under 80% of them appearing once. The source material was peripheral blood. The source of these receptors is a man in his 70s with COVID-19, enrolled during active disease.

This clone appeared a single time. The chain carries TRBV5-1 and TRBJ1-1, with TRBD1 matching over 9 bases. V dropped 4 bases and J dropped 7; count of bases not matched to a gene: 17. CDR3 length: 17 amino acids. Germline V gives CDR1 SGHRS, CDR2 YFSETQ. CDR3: CASSATGTGINIGEAFF. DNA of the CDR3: TGCGCCAGCAGCGCCACCGGGACAGGGATTAATATCGGTGAAGCTTTCTTT. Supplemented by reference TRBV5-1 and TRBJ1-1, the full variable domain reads KAGVTQTPRYLIKTRGQQVTLSCSPISGHRSVSWYQQTPGQGLQFLFEYFSETQRNKGNFPGRFSGRQFSNSRSEMNVSTLELGDSALYLCASSATGTGINIGEAFFGQGTRLTVV.

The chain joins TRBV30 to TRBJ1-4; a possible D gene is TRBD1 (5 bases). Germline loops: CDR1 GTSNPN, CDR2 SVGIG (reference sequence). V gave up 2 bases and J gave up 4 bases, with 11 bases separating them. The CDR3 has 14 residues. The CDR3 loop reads CAWSRTGVNEKLFF. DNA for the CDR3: TGTGCCTGGAGTCGGACGGGGGTTAATGAAAAACTGTTTTTT. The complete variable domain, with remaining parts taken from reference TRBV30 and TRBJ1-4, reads SQTIHQWPATLVQPVGSPLSLECTVEGTSNPNLYWYRQAAGRGLQLLFYSVGIGQISSEVPQNLSASRPQDRQFILSSKKLLLSDSGFYLCAWSRTGVNEKLFFGSGTQLSVL.

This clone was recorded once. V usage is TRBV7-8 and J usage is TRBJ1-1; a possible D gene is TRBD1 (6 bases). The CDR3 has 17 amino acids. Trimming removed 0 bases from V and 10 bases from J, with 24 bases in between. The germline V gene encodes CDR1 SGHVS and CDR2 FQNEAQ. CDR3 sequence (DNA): TGTGCCAGCAGCTTAGCGAGGAGTGGACAGAGGACGTGGGTAGCTTTCTTT. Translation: CASSLARSGQRTWVAFF.

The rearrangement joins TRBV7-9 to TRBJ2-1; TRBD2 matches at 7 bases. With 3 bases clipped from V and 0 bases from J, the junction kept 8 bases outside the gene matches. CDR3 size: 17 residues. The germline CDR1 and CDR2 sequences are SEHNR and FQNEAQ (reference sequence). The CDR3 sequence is CASSLGGGRSSYNEQFF. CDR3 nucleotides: TGTGCCAGCAGCTTGGGGGGAGGGAGGAGCTCCTACAATGAGCAGTTCTTC.

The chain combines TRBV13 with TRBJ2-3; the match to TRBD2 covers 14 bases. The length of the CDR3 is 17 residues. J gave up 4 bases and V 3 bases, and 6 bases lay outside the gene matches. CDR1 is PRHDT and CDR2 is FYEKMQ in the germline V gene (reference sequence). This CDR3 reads CASSFLQTSGRADTQYF. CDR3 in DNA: TGTGCCAGCAGCTTTCTTCAGACTAGCGGGAGGGCAGATACGCAGTATTTT. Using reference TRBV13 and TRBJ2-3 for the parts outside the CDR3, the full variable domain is AAGVIQSPRHLIKEKRETATLKCYPIPRHDTVYWYQQGPGQDPQFLISFYEKMQSDKGSIPDRFSAQQFSDYHSELNMSSLELGDSALYFCASSFLQTSGRADTQYFGPGTRLTVL.

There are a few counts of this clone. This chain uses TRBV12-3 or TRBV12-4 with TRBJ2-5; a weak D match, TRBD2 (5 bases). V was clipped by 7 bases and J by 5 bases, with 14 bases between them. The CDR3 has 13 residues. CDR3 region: CASTLLGVETQYF. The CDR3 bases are TGTGCCAGCACCCTACTAGGAGTGGAGACCCAGTACTTC.

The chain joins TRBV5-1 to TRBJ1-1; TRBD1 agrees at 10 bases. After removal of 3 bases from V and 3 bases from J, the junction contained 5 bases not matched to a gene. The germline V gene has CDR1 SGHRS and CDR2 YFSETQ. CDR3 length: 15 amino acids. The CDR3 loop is CASSSQTGGHTEAFF. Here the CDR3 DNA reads TGCGCCAGCAGCTCTCAGACAGGGGGCCACACTGAAGCTTTCTTT.

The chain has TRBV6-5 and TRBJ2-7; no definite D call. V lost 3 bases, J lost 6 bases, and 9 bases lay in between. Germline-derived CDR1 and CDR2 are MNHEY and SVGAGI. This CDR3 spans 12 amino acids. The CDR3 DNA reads TGTGCCAGCAGTTATGCAGGAACCGAGCAGTACTTC. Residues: CASSYAGTEQYF.

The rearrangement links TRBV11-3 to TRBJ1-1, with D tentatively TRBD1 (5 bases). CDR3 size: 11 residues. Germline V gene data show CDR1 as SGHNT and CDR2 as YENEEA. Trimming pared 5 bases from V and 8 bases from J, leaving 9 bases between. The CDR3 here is CASSGAVEAFF. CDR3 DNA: TGTGCCAGCAGCGGGGCAGTCGAAGCTTTCTTT.

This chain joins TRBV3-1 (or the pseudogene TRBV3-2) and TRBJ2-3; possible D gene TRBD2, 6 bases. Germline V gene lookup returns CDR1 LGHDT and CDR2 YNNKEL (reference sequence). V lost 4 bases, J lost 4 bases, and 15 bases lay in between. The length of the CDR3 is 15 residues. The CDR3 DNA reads TGTGCCAGCAGCCGGGCGGGGTGGAAGTCAGATACGCAGTATTTT. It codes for CASSRAGWKSDTQYF.

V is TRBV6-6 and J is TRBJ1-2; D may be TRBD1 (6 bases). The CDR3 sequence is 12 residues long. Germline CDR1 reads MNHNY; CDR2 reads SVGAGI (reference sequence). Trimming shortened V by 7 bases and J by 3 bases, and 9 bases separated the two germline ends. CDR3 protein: CASNAGDYGYTF. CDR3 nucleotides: TGTGCCAGCAATGCAGGGGACTATGGCTACACCTTC.

CDR3 sequence reads: CASSYLTGGNTEAFF. The DNA for the CDR3 is TGTGCCAGCAGTTACTTAACAGGGGGTAACACTGAAGCTTTCTTT. The chain couples TRBV6-5 to TRBJ1-1; the match to TRBD1 covers 8 bases. Unmatched junction bases numbered 3, after V lost 1 base and J lost 2 bases. Germline V CDR1 and CDR2: MNHEY, SVGAGI. CDR3 length equals 15 residues.

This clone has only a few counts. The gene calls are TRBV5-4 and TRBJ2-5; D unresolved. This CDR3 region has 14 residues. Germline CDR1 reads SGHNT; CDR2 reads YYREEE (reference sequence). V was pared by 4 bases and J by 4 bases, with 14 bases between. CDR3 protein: CASSLPLDGETQYF. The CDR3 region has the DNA TGTGCCAGCAGCCTACCTTTAGATGGAGAGACCCAGTACTTC.

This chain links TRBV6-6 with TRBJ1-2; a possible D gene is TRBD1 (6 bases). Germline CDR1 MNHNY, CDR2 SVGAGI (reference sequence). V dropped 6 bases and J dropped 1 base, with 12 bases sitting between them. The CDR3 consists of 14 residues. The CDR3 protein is CASSPGQFNYGYTF. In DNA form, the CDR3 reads TGTGCCAGCAGCCCCGGACAGTTTAACTATGGCTACACCTTC.

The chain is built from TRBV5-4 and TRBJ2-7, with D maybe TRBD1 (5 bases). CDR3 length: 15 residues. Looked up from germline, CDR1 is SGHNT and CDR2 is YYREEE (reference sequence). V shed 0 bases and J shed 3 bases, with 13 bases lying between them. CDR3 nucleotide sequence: TGTGCCAGCAGCTTGGGGGCAGGGCCACTCTACGAGCAGTACTTC. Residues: CASSLGAGPLYEQYF. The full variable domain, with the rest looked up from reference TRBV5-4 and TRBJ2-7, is ETGVTQSPTHLIKTRGQQVTLRCSSQSGHNTVSWYQQALGQGPQFIFQYYREEENGRGNFPPRFSGLQFPNYSSELNVNALELDDSALYLCASSLGAGPLYEQYFGPGTRLTVT.

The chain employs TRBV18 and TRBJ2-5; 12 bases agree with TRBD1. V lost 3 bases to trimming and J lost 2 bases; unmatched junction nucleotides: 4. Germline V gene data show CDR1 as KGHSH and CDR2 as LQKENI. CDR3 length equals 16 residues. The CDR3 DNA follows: TGTGCCAGCTCACCCGGGACAGGGGGCTATCAAGAGACCCAGTACTTC. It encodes CASSPGTGGYQETQYF. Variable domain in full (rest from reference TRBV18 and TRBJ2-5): NAGVMQNPRHLVRRRGQEARLRCSPMKGHSHVYWYRQLPEEGLKFMVYLQKENIIDESGMPKERFSAEFPKEGPSILRIQQVVRGDSAAYFCASSPGTGGYQETQYFGPGTRLLVL.

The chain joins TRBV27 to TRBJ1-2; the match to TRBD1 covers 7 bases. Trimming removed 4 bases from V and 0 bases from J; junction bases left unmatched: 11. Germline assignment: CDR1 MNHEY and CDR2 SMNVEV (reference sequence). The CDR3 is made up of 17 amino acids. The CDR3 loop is CASSSVTRDSSNYGYTF. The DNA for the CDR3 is TGTGCCAGCAGTTCCGTAACAAGGGACAGTTCTAACTATGGCTACACCTTC.